This T cell receptor (beta chain) originates from a study of control samples from healthy donors and cancer patients. This clone has more than one count but fewer than ten. The same CDR3 also results from other DNA sequences found in this sample. Trimming cost V 0 bases and J 6 bases, with 3 bases left between them. Germline V gene data show CDR1 as SGHRS and CDR2 as YFSETQ. The length of the CDR3 is 12 residues. This table comes from immunoSEQ multiplex PCR, and its TCRdb copy is limited to in-frame clones, with some not included. Of fewer than 25,000 clones detected, 65% to 90% appear once; the ten largest clones hold under 30%.

The sample was PBMCs. This rearrangement joins TRBV5-1 to TRBJ2-2; D gene uncertain. The receptor's source is a man aged 55 to 70 with head and neck cancer. CDR3 amino acids: CASSLDPGELFF. CDR3 nucleotide sequence: TGCGCCAGCAGCTTGGACCCCGGGGAGCTGTTTTTT.